The 4 T cell receptor beta chains given below trace back to one sample, sequenced in a study of regulatory T cells in long-lasting Graves disease. Sample time point: newly diagnosed GD, antithyroid drugs for less than 3 months. RNA from PBMCs was the source of the TCR library. Arm-PCR of CDR3 regions and iRepertoire HTBI primers were used to build TCR beta libraries. MiXCR, applied by TCRdb to the multiplex PCR reads, yields one record per CDR3 protein. The sample carries some 350,000 distinct CDR3 sequences, around 15% recorded once. The data were also submitted as part of a second study, on T cells in Graves' hyperthyroidism and ophthalmopathy.

Specimen: peripheral blood mononuclear cells (PBMCs), collected at new diagnosis, from a patient treated with antithyroid drugs. The receptors were sampled from a woman younger than 30 with Graves disease.

This clonotype was seen many times. The DNA for the CDR3 is TGTGCCATCACCCAACTAGCGGGAGCTTCCGAGCAGTACTTC. Translating gives CAITQLAGASEQYF. V usage is TRBV10-3 and J usage is TRBJ2-7; 11 bases are shared with TRBD2. With V trimmed by 7 bases and J by 6 bases, 8 bases remained unmatched. Germline V gene sequence: CDR1 ENHRY, CDR2 SYGVKD. The CDR3 runs to 14 residues.

This clonotype was seen at least ten times. J is TRBJ1-5 and V is TRBV11-2, with 7 bases aligning to TRBD1. The CDR3 covers 18 residues. The germline V gene encodes CDR1 SGHAT and CDR2 FQNNGV. Losses at the gene ends were 1 base for V and 5 bases for J; bases not matched to a gene: 14. The CDR3 DNA follows: TGTGCCAGCAGCTTAGGAGCCTCGACAGGGAAATTCCATCAGCCCCAGCATTTT. Translation: CASSLGASTGKFHQPQHF.

In its sample, this clonotype was seen a few times. The V and J genes are TRBV7-3 and TRBJ2-1; 7 nucleotides line up with TRBD2. The CDR3 loop spans 16 amino acids. Trimming removed 1 base from V and 2 bases from J; junction bases left unmatched: 5. CDR1 and CDR2 (germline): SGHTA, FQGTGA. The CDR3 DNA sequence: TGTGCCAGCAGCTTAAGAGGCGGGAGCACCTACAATGAGCAGTTCTTC. Protein sequence: CASSLRGGSTYNEQFF.

This clonotype was observed many times. The CDR3 reads CASSSDILGGYTF. In nucleotides, the CDR3 is TGTGCCAGCAGCTCGGACATCCTCGGGGGCTACACCTTC. The J gene is TRBJ1-2, the V gene TRBV7-9; maybe TRBD1 (5 bases). The CDR3 sequence is 13 residues long. The V end lost 4 bases, the J end lost 8 bases, and 14 bases lay between the germline ends. Germline CDR1 reads SEHNR; CDR2 reads FQNEAQ (reference sequence).